A selection of T cell receptor beta chains follows, all from one sample in a study of cytomegalovirus exposure and HLA in healthy donors. Only in-frame clones appear in the TCRdb table, and some are missing; sequencing was by immunoSEQ multiplex PCR. The data show tens of thousands of clones, 94% seen once. What was sequenced was PBMCs. The receptors were sampled from a woman younger than 35 in good health and CMV-seropositive. The CDR3 runs from the conserved cysteine through the conserved F or W. The order of the fields is V gene, D gene, clone size, J gene, CDR3 length, CDR3 DNA, CDR3 protein. The D gene is left open where the match is weak. Not all rows give a size; the values are once, few, many and, for expanded clones, a class.

>TRBV18|TRBD2|.|TRBJ2-5|15
TGTGCCAGCTCACCGTATAGCGGGAGTGAAGAGACCCAGTACTTC
CASSPYSGSEETQYF
>TRBV19|TRBD2|once|TRBJ2-1|17
TGTGCCAGTATTTCCCTAAATAGCGGGGGGGCCGCAAATGAGCAGTTCTTC
CASISLNSGGAANEQFF
>TRBV5-1|.|once|TRBJ2-2|16
TGCGCCAGCAGTCTGGAAGGGGCTTTGAACACCGGGGAGCTGTTTTTT
CASSLEGALNTGELFF
>TRBV27|TRBD2|.|TRBJ2-7|15
TGTGCCAGCAGTTTATCTACTAGCGGATCCTACGAGCAGTACTTC
CASSLSTSGSYEQYF
>TRBV5-1|.|.|TRBJ2-7|14
TGCGCCAGCAATGGGGGGAACACCTCCTACGAGCAGTACTTC
CASNGGNTSYEQYF
>TRBV15|.|once|TRBJ2-2|16
TGTGCCACCAGCAGAACCACTAGTTCGAACACCGGGGAGCTGTTTTTT
CATSRTTSSNTGELFF
>TRBV2|TRBD1|.|TRBJ1-5|15
TGTGCCAGCAACCGGGGACGACAGGGTGGACAGCCCCAGCATTTT
CASNRGRQGGQPQHF
>TRBV25-1|.|.|TRBJ1-3|14
TGTGCCAGCAGTGTTCAGGGCTCTGGAAACACCATATATTTT
CASSVQGSGNTIYF
>TRBV11-2|TRBD1|.|TRBJ2-7|14
TGTGCCAGCAGCTCCGGACAGGGTGGCTACGAGCAGTACTTC
CASSSGQGGYEQYF
>TRBV6-4|TRBD1|few|TRBJ2-2|15
TGTGCCAGCAGTGACGGACAGGGGAACACCGGGGAGCTGTTTTTT
CASSDGQGNTGELFF
>TRBV7-2|.|.|TRBJ1-5|13
TGTGCCAGCAGCTTGGGCACTAATCAGCCCCAGCATTTT
CASSLGTNQPQHF
>TRBV7-9|.|.|TRBJ2-3|18
TGTGCCAGCAGCTTAGGGGTTGGCGGGGTAACTAGCACAGATACGCAGTATTTT
CASSLGVGGVTSTDTQYF
>TRBV5-1|.|.|TRBJ1-1|15
TGCGCCAGCAGCTCCCTACAGGGTCGGAACACTGAAGCTTTCTTT
CASSSLQGRNTEAFF
>TRBV19|.|.|TRBJ1-4|12
TGTGCCAGTTCTGACCAGGGCGAAAAACTGTTTTTT
CASSDQGEKLFF
>TRBV5-1|TRBD1|.|TRBJ1-2|17
TGCGCCAGCAGCTTGGCGGGCCTTTTGCAGGGGGCCTATGGCTACACCTTC
CASSLAGLLQGAYGYTF
>TRBV13|TRBD2|.|TRBJ2-4|20
TGTGCCAGCAGCTTTTCCCGACTAGCGGGAGATCGTGGAGCCAAAAACATTCAGTACTTC
CASSFSRLAGDRGAKNIQYF
>TRBV7-9|TRBD1|.|TRBJ1-1|15
TGTGCCAGCAGCTTAGCAACACAGGGGGGGACTGAAGCTTTCTTT
CASSLATQGGTEAFF
>TRBV10-1|.|once|TRBJ2-1|13
TGCGCCAGCAGTGAACGCGGCTACAATGAGCAGTTCTTC
CASSERGYNEQFF
>TRBV30|.|once|TRBJ1-3|14
TGTGCCTGGAACTCCGGGGGGCTCGGAAACACCATATATTTT
CAWNSGGLGNTIYF
>TRBV4-3|.|.|TRBJ1-1|15
TGCGCCAGCAGCCAAGACCCCAATTTGAACACTGAAGCTTTCTTT
CASSQDPNLNTEAFF